This TCR beta chain was observed in a study of T-cell reconstitution after alpha-beta-depleted transplantation in children listed by TCRdb under 2016. With regard to the full study: Using TCR repertoire profiling, the study quantitatively followed how T-cell immune reconstitution unfolded in children after TCRalphabeta/CD19-depleted allogeneic hematopoietic cell transplantation.

The CDR3 spans 15 residues, from the cysteine through the phenylalanine. Only the CDR3 DNA stays, 45 bases, in frame from base 1. Germline trimming: 3 bases from V, 0 bases from J; junction bases outside gene matches: 2. From a lookup of the germline V gene (reference sequence), CDR1 and CDR2 are SEHNR and FQNEAQ. The treatment or condition label for this specimen denotes: allogeneic hematopoietic cell transplantation with graft depleted of TCRalphabeta T cells and CD19 B cells. The transplant recipients were children given TCRalphabeta/CD19-depleted allogeneic hematopoietic cell grafts. Library preparation was by PCR. The run used an Illumina HiSeq 2500. TCR libraries were prepared with molecular barcoding, using unique molecular identifiers to normalize TCRbeta repertoire quantification. TCRdb took the public reads, trimmed them with fastp at Q25, ran MiXCR for clone calling and kept in-frame beta chains. Each CDR3 protein gets just one entry, which takes the most common genes and DNA from the rows behind it. The sample table holds about 300,000 distinct CDR3 sequences, of which about 9.5% were seen once. The ten top clones hold less than 8% of the sample.

On the study overall, not on this receptor specifically: In some patients, high TCRbeta diversity at day 60 was attributed to recipient T cells and intrathymic progenitors that had survived conditioning. Apparently early alphabetaT-cell count recovery about two months after transplant reportedly relied on only several hundred rapidly expanded clones derived from non-depleted graft cells. Hyperexpanded clone frequencies declined over subsequent months; after one year, T-cell counts and TCRbeta diversity were mostly attributed to newly produced T cells.

This clonotype was seen ten or more times. It has no known antigen specificity. No base qualities exist here, and no much larger clone lies one base off it. The chain joins TRBV7-9 to TRBJ2-5; 9 of the junction bases match TRBD1. The receptor was derived from a boy younger than two with acute myeloid leukemia, due to receive a stem cell transplant. The specimen comprised PBMCs, sampled before TCRalphabeta/CD19-depleted stem cell transplant. CDR3 sequence: CASSFGTGNQETQYF. The bases are TGTGCCAGCAGCTTCGGGACAGGGAACCAAGAGACCCAGTACTTC.